This entry is about one TCR beta chain. This specimen belongs to a study of blood T cell repertoires in COVID-19. In the study overall: Sources were T cells, B-cell-depleted T cells, or PBMCs; the material itself was cDNA or gDNA.

Patients from Seattle were sampled longitudinally, starting during active infection. Per the germline V gene, CDR1 is MNHEY and CDR2 is SVGEGT. The CDR3 covers 15 residues. V trimming: 6 bases; J trimming: 10 bases; junction bases outside the gene matches: 12. Assay: immunoSEQ multiplex PCR; the TCRdb copy retains only in-frame clones and omits some. The repertoire holds about 280,000 clones, with about 88% as singletons. The chain has TRBV6-2 or TRBV6-3 and TRBJ1-6; TRBD1 matches 7 bases. Sample: peripheral blood. This TCR came from a woman in her 70s with COVID-19, enrolled during active disease. The CDR3 coding sequence is TGTGCCAGCAGCCAATCGCCAGGGGGTAGATCACCCCTCCACTTT. Amino acid sequence: CASSQSPGGRSPLHF.